Below are 6 T cell receptor beta chains sequenced from a single sample in a study of blood T cell repertoires in COVID-19. Measured with immunoSEQ multiplex PCR; TCRdb has only the in-frame clones, and not every one. The sample contains approximately 190,000 clones, 82% of which appear only once. Material: peripheral blood. The source is a woman in her fifties or sixties with COVID-19, enrolled during active disease.

This chain links TRBV30 with TRBJ2-7, with TRBD1 identical over 9 bases. The length of the CDR3 is 13 residues. V was clipped by 1 base and J by 3 bases; unmatched bases: 1. CDR1 is GTSNPN and CDR2 is SVGIG in the germline V gene (reference sequence). The CDR3 DNA reads TGTGCCTGGAGTGGGGGACAGGGCTACGAGCAGTACTTC. Translating gives CAWSGGQGYEQYF.

CDR3 protein: CASSPGQGEHNEQFF. CDR3 nucleotides: TGCGCCAGCAGCCCGGGACAGGGGGAGCACAATGAGCAGTTCTTC. V is TRBV5-1 and J is TRBJ2-1, with 11 bases fitting TRBD1. The germline V gene encodes CDR1 SGHRS and CDR2 YFSETQ. This CDR3 has 15 residues. V was pared by 4 bases and J by 5 bases, with 5 bases of the junction left unmatched.

V is TRBV7-2 and J is TRBJ2-7; possibly TRBD2 for D (6 bases). CDR3 length equals 13 residues. The germline V gene encodes CDR1 SGHTA and CDR2 FQGNSA. V was shortened by 2 bases and J by 4 bases, with 9 bases between the two germline ends. CDR3 DNA sequence: TGTGCCAGCAGCTTAAGGAGGGCTTACGAGCAGTACTTC. Amino acid sequence: CASSLRRAYEQYF.

The chain couples TRBV4-1 to TRBJ2-3; D ambiguous. Trimming took off 0 bases at V and 0 bases at J, with 13 bases between the two ends. There are 17 residues in the CDR3. The germline V gene has CDR1 MGHRA and CDR2 YSYEKL. The CDR3 loop reads CASSQDSARLSTDTQYF. CDR3 DNA: TGCGCCAGCAGCCAAGATAGTGCCCGTTTGAGCACAGATACGCAGTATTTT.

This chain uses TRBV5-5 with TRBJ1-5; D gene unclear. The germline V gene has CDR1 SGHKS and CDR2 YYEKEE (reference sequence). This CDR3 region has 13 residues. The V gene lost 3 bases and the J gene lost 11 bases, with 15 bases spanning the gap. The CDR3 is CASSYPGGKAQHF. Here the CDR3 DNA reads TGTGCCAGCAGCTACCCCGGCGGAAAGGCCCAGCATTTT.

The chain is built from TRBV2 and TRBJ2-5; tentative D call: TRBD2 (5 bases). The germline V and J ends were trimmed by 2 bases and 4 bases, with 14 bases remaining between them. The CDR3 extends over 15 amino acids. CDR1 and CDR2 (germline): SNHLY, FYNNEI. CDR3 residues: CASSERLSLRETQYF. The CDR3 nucleotides read TGTGCCAGCAGTGAAAGACTAAGTTTACGAGAGACCCAGTACTTC.